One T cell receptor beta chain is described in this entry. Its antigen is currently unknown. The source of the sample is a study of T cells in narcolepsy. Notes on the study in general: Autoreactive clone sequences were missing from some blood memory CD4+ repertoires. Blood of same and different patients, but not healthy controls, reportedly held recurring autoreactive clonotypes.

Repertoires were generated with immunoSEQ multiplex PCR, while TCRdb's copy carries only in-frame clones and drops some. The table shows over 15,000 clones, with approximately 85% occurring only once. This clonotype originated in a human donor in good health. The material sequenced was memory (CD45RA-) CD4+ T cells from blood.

The CDR3 reads CASTKVGLGTDTQYF. The CDR3 nucleotides are TGTGCCAGCACCAAAGTGGGACTTGGGACAGATACGCAGTATTTT. The chain recombines TRBV9 with TRBJ2-3, with D possibly matching TRBD2 (6 bases). V was shortened by 6 bases and J by 3 bases, with 17 bases between the two germline ends. The CDR3 runs to 15 residues. Germline CDR1 reads SGDLS; CDR2 reads YYNGEE.